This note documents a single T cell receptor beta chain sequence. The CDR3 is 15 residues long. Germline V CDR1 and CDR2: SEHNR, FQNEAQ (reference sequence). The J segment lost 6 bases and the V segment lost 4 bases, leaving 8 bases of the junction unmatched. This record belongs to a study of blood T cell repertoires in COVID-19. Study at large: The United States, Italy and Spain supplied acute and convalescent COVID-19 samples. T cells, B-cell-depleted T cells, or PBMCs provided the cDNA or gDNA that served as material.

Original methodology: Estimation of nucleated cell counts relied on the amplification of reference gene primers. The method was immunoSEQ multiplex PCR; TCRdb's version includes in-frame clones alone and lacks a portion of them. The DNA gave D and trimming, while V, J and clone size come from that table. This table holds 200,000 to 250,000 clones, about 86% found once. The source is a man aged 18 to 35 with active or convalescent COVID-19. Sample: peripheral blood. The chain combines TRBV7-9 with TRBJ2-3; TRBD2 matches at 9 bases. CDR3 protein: CASSSIAGEEDTQYF. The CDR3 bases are TGTGCCAGCAGCTCGATAGCGGGGGAGGAGGATACGCAGTATTTT.